This is a list of T cell receptor beta chains from one sample in a study of regulatory T cells. Data came from immunoSEQ multiplex PCR; TCRdb stores just in-frame clones and leaves some out. The profile covers around 32,000 clones, with around 93% appearing a single time and about 1.4% taken by the ten largest. What was sequenced was conventional CD4+ T cells sorted from blood. These receptors were collected from a person aged 18 to 30 with CD3G deficiency. Each CDR3 is given with its conserved first and last residue. The D gene is left open where the match is weak. Some rows mark clone size as missing; the rest say once, few, many or name a class of expanded clone.

D gene	V gene	J gene	clone size	CDR3 DNA	CDR3 protein
TRBD2	TRBV7-3	TRBJ2-7	-	TGTGCCAGCAGCCTCAGCGGGGGCTACGAGCAGTACTTC	CASSLSGGYEQYF
-	TRBV6-6	TRBJ2-7	-	TGTGCCAGCAGTTACGGAGGGCCCTACGAGCAGTACTTC	CASSYGGPYEQYF
TRBD1	TRBV6-6	TRBJ1-1	-	TGTGCCAGCAGTTCGGCCCAGCAGGGGGACACTGAAGCTTTCTTT	CASSSAQQGDTEAFF
-	TRBV6-1	TRBJ2-7	-	TGTGCCAGCAGTGGAACAGGGAGGGACTACGAGCAGTACTTC	CASSGTGRDYEQYF
-	TRBV9	TRBJ1-6	-	TGTGCCAGCAGTCTCAGTGGGGTCAATTCACCCCTCCACTTT	CASSLSGVNSPLHF
-	TRBV18	TRBJ2-7	-	TGTGCCAGCTCACCACCCGGGACTGGATTTCTCTACGAGCAGTACTTC	CASSPPGTGFLYEQYF
-	TRBV28	TRBJ2-3	-	TGTGCCAGCAGTTCGTTCAATTACAGGGGGGGTCCAAGAGATACGCAGTATTTT	CASSSFNYRGGPRDTQYF
-	TRBV10-3	TRBJ1-2	-	TGTGCCATCAGTGTCCACTCAGACTATGGCTACACCTTC	CAISVHSDYGYTF
TRBD2	TRBV6-5	TRBJ2-7	-	TGTGCCAGCAGCCGAGGACTAGCTAAAGAGCAGTACTTC	CASSRGLAKEQYF
-	TRBV11-2	TRBJ1-1	-	TGTGCCAGCAGCTTAAACGCCAACACTGAAGCTTTCTTT	CASSLNANTEAFF
-	TRBV5-1	TRBJ2-1	-	TGCGCCAGCAGCCTCGGGACTGCCCTAGGGGAGCAGTTCTTC	CASSLGTALGEQFF
TRBD1	TRBV19	TRBJ1-2	-	TGTGCCAGCCAGGGGGGCAACTATGGCTACACCTTC	CASQGGNYGYTF
TRBD1	TRBV28	TRBJ2-7	few	TGTGCCAGCAGTCCGGGACAGGGCTACGAGCAGTACTTC	CASSPGQGYEQYF
-	TRBV7-8	TRBJ1-1	-	TGTGCCAGCAGCTGGGGCCGTAACACTGAAGCTTTCTTT	CASSWGRNTEAFF
-	TRBV19	TRBJ2-2	-	TGTGCCAGCTCTGCCGGGACTTTCACCGGGGAGCTGTTTTTT	CASSAGTFTGELFF
TRBD1	TRBV5-1	TRBJ2-3	-	TGCGCCAGCAGCCCGGGACAGTGGGGCACAGATACGCAGTATTTT	CASSPGQWGTDTQYF
-	TRBV6-1	TRBJ1-4	-	TGTGCCAGCAGTGATGGGGGGTCGACTAATGAAAAACTGTTTTTT	CASSDGGSTNEKLFF
TRBD1	TRBV6-1	TRBJ2-7	-	TGTGCCAGCAGCGGGACAGGGGGCTTCGAGCAGTACTTC	CASSGTGGFEQYF
TRBD1	TRBV7-2	TRBJ2-5	-	TGTGCCAGCAGCTCCCGACAGGGGGGTACGGAGACCCAGTACTTC	CASSSRQGGTETQYF
TRBD1	TRBV18	TRBJ1-6	-	TGTGCCAGCTCACGGACAGGAACTAATTCACCCCTCCACTTT	CASSRTGTNSPLHF
-	TRBV7-9	TRBJ1-2	-	TGTGCCAGCAGCTATGGGACTTCCTATGGCTACACCTTC	CASSYGTSYGYTF
-	TRBV4-3	TRBJ1-4	-	TGCGCCAGCAGCCAAGCCAGATTGGGGGGCGTGATGACTAATGAAAAACTGTTTTTT	CASSQARLGGVMTNEKLFF
TRBD1	TRBV2	TRBJ2-1	-	TGTGCCAGCGGGGAAGTTAGGGGGCGAGTTGAGCAGTTCTTC	CASGEVRGRVEQFF
TRBD2	TRBV10-2	TRBJ2-1	-	TGCGCCAGCAGCCCTAGCGGGAGGGCCAGTGAGCAGTTCTTC	CASSPSGRASEQFF
-	TRBV29-1	TRBJ2-5	-	TGCAGCGTTGACCCCCTGCGGGCAGAGACCCAGTACTTC	CSVDPLRAETQYF
-	TRBV30	TRBJ2-2	-	TGTGCCTGGTCCCGGGGGGCAGGGCGGACCGGGGAGCTGTTTTTT	CAWSRGAGRTGELFF
TRBD2	TRBV5-1	TRBJ2-5	-	TGCGCCAGCAGCTTGGGCGGGAGTGAGACCCAGTACTTC	CASSLGGSETQYF
TRBD2	TRBV11-2	TRBJ2-1	-	TGTGCCAGCAGCCCCAGAACTAGCGGGAGGCTGAATGAGCAGTTCTTC	CASSPRTSGRLNEQFF
-	TRBV6-1	TRBJ2-1	-	TGTGCCAGCAGTCAAGGACAGGCTTGGGAGGGTGAGCAGTTCTTC	CASSQGQAWEGEQFF
-	TRBV6-6	TRBJ2-1	once	TGTGCCAGCAGTGTCCAGGGCTACAATGAGCAGTTCTTC	CASSVQGYNEQFF
-	TRBV7-2	TRBJ2-2	few	TGTGCCAGCAGCTTAGCTTTAAGGGGGGAGCTGTTTTTT	CASSLALRGELFF
-	TRBV7-9	TRBJ2-1	-	TGTGCCAGCAGCTCACCAGGGGAGCACATTCCCAATGAGCAGTTCTTC	CASSSPGEHIPNEQFF
-	TRBV28	TRBJ2-2	-	TGTGCCAGCCGCAGGAACACCGGGGAGCTGTTTTTT	CASRRNTGELFF
TRBD2	TRBV2	TRBJ2-1	-	TGTGCCAGCAGGGGGGAGGGTCTTATCTACAATGAGCAGTTCTTC	CASRGEGLIYNEQFF
TRBD1	TRBV5-1	TRBJ2-5	-	TGCGCCAGCAGCTCTACAGGGGGCGCCCAGTACTTC	CASSSTGGAQYF
-	TRBV7-8	TRBJ2-7	-	TGTGCCAGCAGCTCGCAGGGTTGGTACGAGCAGTACTTC	CASSSQGWYEQYF
-	TRBV18	TRBJ2-7	-	TGTGCCAGCTCACCTATCGACGGTATGAAGCAGTACTTC	CASSPIDGMKQYF
-	TRBV18	TRBJ2-5	-	TGTGCCAGCTCACCTCGGAGCGGAGAAGAGACCCAGTACTTC	CASSPRSGEETQYF
-	TRBV11-3	TRBJ1-2	once	TGTGCCAGCAGTTCCGGGCCTTTCGGTCAAGGCTACACCTTC	CASSSGPFGQGYTF
-	TRBV19	TRBJ2-3	-	TGTGCCAGTAGTATTTCGGCGGGGACCCGCACAGATACGCAGTATTTT	CASSISAGTRTDTQYF
-	TRBV9	TRBJ2-5	-	TGTGCCAGCAGCGTACGCCGGGACCCTCCCCTACAGACCCAGTACTTC	CASSVRRDPPLQTQYF
-	TRBV30	TRBJ1-3	-	TGTGCCTACACCCCCGGCGGAGCCACCATATATTTT	CAYTPGGATIYF
-	TRBV6-1	TRBJ2-3	-	TGTGCCAGCAGCTCTAGTAATACGCAGTATTTT	CASSSSNTQYF
-	TRBV10-2	TRBJ2-5	-	TGCGCCAGCAGTGTCGGACAGACGACCCAGTACTTC	CASSVGQTTQYF
-	TRBV5-1	TRBJ2-5	-	TGCGCCAGCAGCTTACGAGGCCAAGAGACCCAGTACTTC	CASSLRGQETQYF
-	TRBV5-1	TRBJ1-1	-	TGCGCCAGCAGCTTGTCCGGCCGGGGAACTGAAGCTTTCTTT	CASSLSGRGTEAFF
-	TRBV6-1	TRBJ2-7	-	TGTGCCAGCACGGGCTTCTACGAGCAGTACTTC	CASTGFYEQYF
TRBD1	TRBV4-2	TRBJ1-1	-	TGTGCCAGCAGCCCTTTACAGGGGGAGCGCACTGAAGCTTTCTTT	CASSPLQGERTEAFF
-	TRBV5-4	TRBJ2-5	-	TGTGCCAGCAGCTTAGGGGTCCGCAAAGAGACCCAGTACTTC	CASSLGVRKETQYF
-	TRBV5-1	TRBJ2-1	-	TGCGCCAGCAGCTTTAACGGCCCCAGGGCCTACAATGAGCAGTTCTTC	CASSFNGPRAYNEQFF
-	TRBV2	TRBJ2-2	-	TGTGCCAGCATGAGGGACACGGCGAACACCGGGGAGCTGTTTTTT	CASMRDTANTGELFF
TRBD1	TRBV7-2	TRBJ2-2	-	TGTGCCAGCCATCCAAGGGGGACAGCGAACACCGGGGAGCTGTTTTTT	CASHPRGTANTGELFF
-	TRBV28	TRBJ2-7	-	TGTGCCACCGGACTTAGTGGCTACGAGCAGTACTTC	CATGLSGYEQYF
-	TRBV28	TRBJ2-7	once	TGTGCCAGCAGTTTAGGGGTGAACGAGCAGTACTTC	CASSLGVNEQYF